One T cell receptor (beta chain) is described in this entry. Its antigen is still unknown. Sequencing was performed with immunoSEQ multiplex PCR; in TCRdb, only in-frame clones are kept and a portion is missing. The profile shows 2 million to 2.5 million clones, over 85% of them singletons. CDR1 and CDR2 (germline): LNHDA, SQIVND (reference sequence). The CDR3 has 16 residues. Trimming removed 1 base from V and 3 bases from J, with 13 bases in between. The entry originates in a study of shared clonotypes between healthy human individuals. Broader study findings: Richness estimates generally favored naive over memory subsets.

J is TRBJ1-5 and V is TRBV19; possibly TRBD1 for D (6 bases). The sequencing sample was made of naive CD4+ T cells from PBMCs. Documented subset: CD45RA+ positively selected. This receptor was taken from a man younger than 35 in good health. Some clones in this sample may be carry-over from other donors' samples. CDR3 residues: CASSIGRGRSNQPQHF. For the CDR3, the DNA is TGTGCCAGTAGTATAGGTCGGGGGCGATCCAATCAGCCCCAGCATTTT.